The present T cell receptor beta chain was sequenced within a study of blood T cell repertoires in COVID-19. This CDR3 comprises 13 residues. V lost 5 bases, J lost 8 bases, and 12 bases lay in between. Germline V gives CDR1 SGHTA, CDR2 FQGNSA. Source study methods: By means of reference gene primer amplification, nucleated cell counts were estimated. Assay: immunoSEQ multiplex PCR; the TCRdb copy retains only in-frame clones and omits some. The V and J calls and clone size were taken over from that table, and D and trimming were inferred from the DNA. The table includes fewer than 300,000 clones, about 80% detected once. Seattle-derived patients entered the study during active infection and were followed longitudinally.

Material: peripheral blood. The chain links TRBV7-2 to TRBJ1-4, with TRBD1 as a possible D gene (5 bases). This receptor was taken from a person between 65 and 80 years old with COVID-19, enrolled during active disease. This CDR3 reads CASSRGTEEKLFF. Here the CDR3 DNA reads TGTGCCAGCAGCCGCGGGACGGAAGAAAAACTGTTTTTT.